This TCR beta chain stems from a study of human thymus T cells. Surgeons resected thymus tissue during corrective heart surgery. Remarks on this clone: Antigen unknown.

Germline V CDR1 and CDR2: MNHEY, SVGAGI. The CDR3 is 15 amino acids. The ends were cut back, 2 bases at V and 4 bases at J, with 14 bases in the middle. The assay was immunoSEQ multiplex PCR, and TCRdb's table has in-frame clones only and misses some. Of 100,000 to 150,000 clones listed, 90% to 95% were seen once; the top ten hold around 0.025%. The study's findings and limits: Highly overlapping thymic repertoires in unrelated individuals were reported by related research.

This chain connects TRBV6-5 to TRBJ1-2; TRBD1 might be the D (5 bases). Sequencing input: thymus tissue. This TCR came from a boy under three years old with a congenital heart defect but otherwise immunologically healthy. The CDR3 DNA reads as TGTGCCAGCAGTTACCGGACACGGGGCCTCTATGGCTACACCTTC. This translates into CASSYRTRGLYGYTF.